Included here is one T cell receptor beta chain sequence, with context. Its antigen is not identified. The CDR3 sequence is 17 residues long. In germline, CDR1 is SGHDT, CDR2 YYEEEE. Between the trimmed V and J ends, which lost 4 bases and 0 bases, there was a span of 17 bases. The PCR used 60 Vbeta and 13 Jbeta primers. In the authors' methods: Later analysis identified tens of millions of unique TCR beta chains, approximately 11 million shared. TCRdb keeps only in-frame clones here, not all; method: immunoSEQ multiplex PCR. V and J calls and clone size are as listed in that table; D and trimming were resolved from the DNA. The ten top clones account for less than 0.85%, within a sample of 200,000 or so clones. This sample is drawn from a study of cytomegalovirus exposure and HLA in healthy donors. The study's findings and limits: The records held CMV serostatus as the only immune exposure information. The study listed some 160 cytomegalovirus-associated TCR beta chains. While the bulk of TCR sequences proved rare, some public TCRs turned up in many donors.

Input material: PBMCs. This TCR came from a boy younger than 18 in good health and CMV-seronegative. This chain uses TRBV5-6 with TRBJ1-5, with D possibly TRBD1 on 6 matching bases. DNA of the CDR3: TGTGCCAGCAGCGCCGGGGGGCGTAGGCCTAGCAATCAGCCCCAGCATTTT. Amino acids: CASSAGGRRPSNQPQHF. The entire variable domain, with the rest obtained from reference TRBV5-6 and TRBJ1-5, is as follows: DAGVTQSPTHLIKTRGQQVTLRCSPKSGHDTVSWYQQALGQGPQFIFQYYEEEERQRGNFPDRFSGHQFPNYSSELNVNALLLGDSALYLCASSAGGRRPSNQPQHFGDGTRLSIL.